This TCR beta chain came from a study of shared clonotypes between healthy human individuals. The CDR3 contains 16 residues. Germline V gene sequence: CDR1 WSHSY, CDR2 SAAADI. With 2 bases clipped from V and 6 bases from J, the junction kept 7 bases outside the gene matches. PCR replicates from unsorted PBMC used about 290 ng DNA, and this amount was about 33,000 T cell genomes. Produced via immunoSEQ multiplex PCR; TCRdb's table is partial and in-frame only. The sample has about 470,000 clones, around 79% seen once; the top ten hold approximately 13%. Study donors comprised healthy, HIV-negative adults devoid of recent acute infection or vaccination. This clone was counted only a few times.

The V and J genes are TRBV10-2 and TRBJ2-1; 10 bases match TRBD2. The receptor was isolated from a woman aged 35 to 49 in good health. Some clones in this sample may be carry-over from other donors' samples. Sequencing was done on a sample of PBMCs. The CDR3 protein is CASSEASGSFGNEQFF. The CDR3 DNA reads TGCGCCAGCAGTGAGGCTAGCGGGAGCTTTGGCAATGAGCAGTTCTTC.